A single sample gave rise to the 30 T cell receptor beta chains below, sequenced in a study of post-analysis software for immune sequencing data. Whole-study findings and limits: With TRBV5-6, TRBV5-1 and TRBV20-1 included, about five TRBV segments were more frequent in patients than in controls.

What these receptors recognize is not known. The authors incorporated unique molecular identifiers into the TCR beta cDNA libraries. One entry per CDR3 protein, called by TCRdb with MiXCR from the PCR reads. The table shows approximately 770,000 distinct CDR3 sequences, with 40% to 55% occurring only once. Sequencing was carried out using blood. Every receptor here comes from a girl between 5 and 17 years old with multiple sclerosis.

As regards this clonotype: At one of its ends the junction is not consistent with the germline gene, which may arise from a read error. The rearrangement joins TRBV12-3 or TRBV12-4 to TRBJ2-7, with D possibly being TRBD2 (6 bases). This CDR3 contains 15 residues. CDR3 amino acids: CASSLVGGQSYEQYF. As DNA, the CDR3 is TGTGCCAGCAGCTTAGTGGGAGGACAATCCTACGAGCAGTACTTC.

The genes are TRBV7-9 and TRBJ2-5; 12 bases agree with TRBD1. Germline V gene data show CDR1 as SEHNR and CDR2 as FQNEAQ (reference sequence). Trimming cost V 0 bases and J 5 bases; bases outside gene matches: 4. The CDR3 length is 16 residues. This CDR3 reads CASSLAGTGGRETQYF. The CDR3 nucleotides read TGTGCCAGCAGCTTAGCAGGGACAGGGGGCCGCGAGACCCAGTACTTC.

V gene TRBV6-5 combines with J gene TRBJ2-7; D is possibly TRBD1 (6 bases). Trimming cost V 5 bases and J 6 bases, with 14 bases left between them. The V gene's germline CDR1 is MNHEY and CDR2 SVGAGI. CDR3 length: 13 residues. The CDR3 nucleotides read TGTGCCAGCAGTCTAGACAGGTCCGGCGAGCAGTACTTC. Protein sequence: CASSLDRSGEQYF.

The chain recombines TRBV5-1 with TRBJ2-7; the D is unclear. Trimming took off 4 bases at V and 2 bases at J, with 13 bases between the two ends. Germline-derived CDR1 and CDR2 are SGHRS and YFSETQ. The CDR3 consists of 14 residues. The CDR3 region is CASSPGDGTYEQYF. In DNA, the CDR3 is TGCGCCAGCAGCCCAGGAGACGGAACCTACGAGCAGTACTTC.

This clonotype was found a few times. The chain links TRBV5-1 to TRBJ2-1; TRBD2 aligns across 9 bases. This CDR3 spans 17 amino acids. Trimming at V came to 4 bases and at J to 5 bases, leaving 13 bases not matched to a gene. Germline CDR1 and CDR2: SGHRS and YFSETQ. Written as DNA, the CDR3 is TGCGCCAGCAGCACGAAAGCCGGGACTAGCCCAAACAATGAGCAGTTCTTC. It is translated as CASSTKAGTSPNNEQFF. Combining the CDR3 with reference TRBV5-1 and TRBJ2-1 gives the whole variable domain KAGVTQTPRYLIKTRGQQVTLSCSPISGHRSVSWYQQTPGQGLQFLFEYFSETQRNKGNFPGRFSGRQFSNSRSEMNVSTLELGDSALYLCASSTKAGTSPNNEQFFGPGTRLTVL.

This chain connects TRBV28 to TRBJ2-2; TRBD2 might be the D (6 bases). Deletions cut 6 bases from V and 1 base from J, with 15 bases between. The CDR3 sequence is 16 residues long. Germline-derived CDR1 and CDR2 are MDHEN and SYDVKM. The CDR3 coding sequence is TGTGCCAGCAGCGGGAAAGGTAGCGGGAACACCGGGGAGCTGTTTTTT. Amino acids: CASSGKGSGNTGELFF.

The rearrangement links TRBV5-6 to TRBJ2-7; D remains unclear. The germline CDR1 and CDR2 sequences are SGHDT and YYEEEE. This CDR3 is built from 14 residues. Trimming took 2 bases from V and 0 from J, leaving 9 bases between them. CDR3 region: CASSFRVSSYEQYF. In DNA form, the CDR3 reads TGTGCCAGCAGCTTTAGGGTTAGCTCCTACGAGCAGTACTTC.

This clonotype was seen more than once but under ten times. V usage is TRBV24-1 and J usage is TRBJ2-7; maybe TRBD1 (5 bases). Germline lookup yields CDR1 KGHDR and CDR2 SFDVKD. Trimming pared 4 bases from V and 5 bases from J, leaving 20 bases between. The CDR3 is 16 residues long. CDR3 coding DNA: TGTGCCACCAGTGACACAGGACCTCCCTGGGGCCACGAGCAGTACTTC. Amino acid sequence: CATSDTGPPWGHEQYF.

The chain uses TRBV5-1 and TRBJ2-7; D possibly corresponds to TRBD2 (6 bases). The CDR3 totals 15 residues. V was pared by 4 bases and J by 1 base, with 15 bases between. Germline CDR1 SGHRS, CDR2 YFSETQ. For the CDR3, the DNA is TGCGCCAGCAGCCTAATGAACGGGGGTTCCTACGAGCAGTACTTC. Its translation is CASSLMNGGSYEQYF.

This chain joins TRBV7-2 and TRBJ2-4; D is unresolved. This CDR3 is built from 12 residues. The germline gives CDR1 SGHTA, CDR2 FQGNSA. Trimming removed 5 bases from V and 13 bases from J, with 15 bases in between. The chain's CDR3 is CASSPALREQYF. CDR3 bases: TGTGCCAGCAGCCCCGCCCTACGTGAGCAGTACTTC.

This clonotype was counted between two and nine times. V is TRBV15 and J is TRBJ1-6, with 7 nucleotides matching TRBD1. The junction had 3 bases not matched to a gene; V was cut back by 4 bases and J by 3 bases. Per the germline V gene, CDR1 is LNHNV and CDR2 is YYDKDF (reference sequence). The CDR3 is made up of 15 amino acids. The CDR3 bases are TGTGCCACCAGCACCAGGGACAGCTATAATTCACCCCTCCACTTT. As protein: CATSTRDSYNSPLHF. Full variable domain (rest looked up from reference TRBV15 and TRBJ1-6): DAMVIQNPRYQVTQFGKPVTLSCSQTLNHNVMYWYQQKSSQAPKLLFHYYDKDFNNEADTPDNFQSRRPNTSFCFLDIRSPGLGDTAMYLCATSTRDSYNSPLHFGNGTRLTVT.

Only a few counts were recorded for this clonotype. This chain uses TRBV20-1 with TRBJ2-1; 8 nucleotides agree with TRBD2. CDR1 is DFQATT, CDR2 SNEGSKA, per germline (reference sequence). Losses at the gene ends were 3 bases for V and 3 bases for J; bases not matched to a gene: 7. CDR3 length: 15 amino acids. The CDR3 loop is CSARPGRAFYNEQFF. The CDR3 coding sequence is TGCAGTGCTAGGCCCGGGAGGGCCTTCTACAATGAGCAGTTCTTC.

The chain uses TRBV4-3 and TRBJ2-1; D is perhaps TRBD2 (6 bases). Germline V CDR1 and CDR2: LGHNA, YSLEER. This CDR3 is 16 amino acids long. V lost 4 bases and J lost 4, with 17 bases in between. The CDR3 nucleotides read TGCGCCAGCAGCCCCTCCGGGCTAGCGTCTTACAATGAGCAGTTCTTC. Encoded protein: CASSPSGLASYNEQFF.

The table lists this clonotype with many counts. The chain carries TRBV29-1 and TRBJ2-1; D is undetermined. There are 11 residues in the CDR3. Trimming pared 4 bases from V and 0 bases from J, leaving 1 base between. Germline loops: CDR1 SQVTM, CDR2 ANQGSEA. Written as DNA, the CDR3 is TGCAGCGTTGTCTCCTACAATGAGCAGTTCTTC. The encoded protein is CSVVSYNEQFF.

The CDR3 nucleotides read TGTGCCAGCTCCCTCACTAGCGAAGAGACCCAGTACTTC. Amino acid sequence: CASSLTSEETQYF. This sequence joins TRBV21-1 and TRBJ2-4; TRBD2, the table's D call, was not compared with the DNA. The end of the DNA aligns better with TRBJ2-5, so the J call may be wrong. TRBV21-1 is termed a pseudogene. The CDR3 spans 13 residues.

The chain carries TRBV6-2 or TRBV6-3 and TRBJ2-7, with a tentative D call TRBD1 (6 bases). Per the germline V gene, CDR1 is MNHEY and CDR2 is SVGEGT. V dropped 6 bases and J dropped 6 bases, with 15 bases sitting between them. The length of the CDR3 is 13 residues. The CDR3 DNA follows: TGTGCCAGCAGACCGACAGGTGGCAGCGAGCAGTACTTC. Amino acids: CASRPTGGSEQYF.

This clonotype came up a few times. J is TRBJ1-2 and V is TRBV20-1, with D possibly TRBD1 on 5 matching bases. There are 14 residues in the CDR3. Germline V lookup: CDR1 DFQATT, CDR2 SNEGSKA (reference sequence). Between the trimmed V and J ends, which lost 6 bases and 0 bases, there was a span of 14 bases. CDR3 residues: CSATTDLTNYGYTF. The DNA of the CDR3 is TGCAGTGCCACGACAGACCTCACTAACTATGGCTACACCTTC.

This chain joins TRBV28 and TRBJ2-4, with D unclear. The end of the DNA aligns better with TRBJ2-7, so the J call may be wrong. The V gene's germline CDR1 is MDHEN and CDR2 SYDVKM. The length of the CDR3 is 14 residues. The chain's CDR3 is CASSWPDRVYEQYF. CDR3 in DNA: TGTGCCAGCAGCTGGCCCGACCGGGTCTACGAGCAGTACTTC.

The chain has TRBV7-9 and TRBJ2-1; 14 positions agree with TRBD2. The length of the CDR3 is 15 residues. Trimming at V came to 3 bases and at J to 9 bases, leaving 4 bases not matched to a gene. Germline loops: CDR1 SEHNR, CDR2 FQNEAQ (reference sequence). This chain's CDR3 is CASSFPTSGRVEQFF. The CDR3 coding sequence is TGTGCCAGCAGCTTCCCGACTAGCGGGAGGGTTGAGCAGTTCTTC.

The CDR3 sequence: CASSLVSVGGLNNEQFF. For the CDR3, the DNA is TGTGCCAGCAGCTTGGTGTCTGTCGGGGGGCTAAACAATGAGCAGTTCTTC. V gene TRBV7-2 combines with J gene TRBJ2-1; a possible D gene is TRBD2 (7 bases). Germline V CDR1 and CDR2: SGHTA, FQGNSA. This CDR3 has 17 residues. V gave up 3 bases and J gave up 5 bases, with 20 bases separating them.

V and J are TRBV7-3 and TRBJ2-1; TRBD2 agrees at 11 bases. The J segment lost 4 bases and the V segment lost 5 bases, leaving 10 bases of the junction unmatched. In germline, CDR1 is SGHTA, CDR2 FQGTGA. This CDR3 comprises 17 residues. The CDR3 DNA follows: TGTGCCAGCAGCCTGCGAAGTAGCGGGAGGGGTTACAATGAGCAGTTCTTC. Encoded protein: CASSLRSSGRGYNEQFF.

The rearrangement uses TRBV6-2 or TRBV6-3 and TRBJ2-7; 10 nucleotides agree with TRBD2. The CDR3 has 14 residues. After removal of 11 bases from V and 0 bases from J, the junction contained 7 bases not matched to a gene. Looked up from germline, CDR1 is MNHEY and CDR2 is SVGEGT. DNA for the CDR3: TGTGCCTGCGGTCGACTAGCGGGCTCCTACGAGCAGTACTTC. Its translation: CACGRLAGSYEQYF.

The chain carries TRBV7-9 and TRBJ2-3, with D perhaps matching TRBD1 or TRBD2 (5 bases each). V was clipped by 5 bases and J by 5 bases, with 17 bases between them. CDR1 and CDR2 (germline): SEHNR, FQNEAQ (reference sequence). This CDR3 comprises 15 residues. CDR3 sequence reads: CASSLNTGAGDTQYF. The CDR3 DNA is TGTGCCAGCAGCCTTAATACAGGTGCGGGAGATACGCAGTATTTT.

The CDR3 sequence: CSAVTSGRKDEQFF. The CDR3 nucleotides read TGCAGTGCTGTTACTAGCGGGAGGAAGGATGAGCAGTTCTTC. This chain joins TRBV20-1 and TRBJ2-1; 12 bases fit TRBD2. This CDR3 region has 14 residues. The trim removed 5 bases at V and 8 bases at J, leaving 7 bases unmatched. CDR1 and CDR2 from the germline V gene are DFQATT and SNEGSKA (reference sequence).

The chain recombines TRBV10-3 with TRBJ1-4; D unclear. Per the germline V gene, CDR1 is ENHRY and CDR2 is SYGVKD. CDR3 size: 15 residues. The V and J ends lost 0 bases and 0 bases respectively, with 5 bases between them. The CDR3 region is CAISESGATNEKLFF. The CDR3 region has the DNA TGTGCCATCAGTGAGTCGGGAGCAACTAATGAAAAACTGTTTTTT.

The V gene is TRBV9, the J gene TRBJ2-7; tentatively, D is TRBD1 (6 bases). V lost 4 bases to trimming and J lost 7 bases, with 15 bases between them. Germline V gives CDR1 SGDLS, CDR2 YYNGEE. CDR3 size: 13 residues. The CDR3 reads CASSKTGIGEQYF. For the CDR3, the DNA is TGTGCCAGCAGCAAAACAGGGATCGGGGAGCAGTACTTC.

A remark on this clonotype: This may stem from a read error, because a much larger clone lies one nucleotide away. This CDR3 fails to terminate in the conserved phenylalanine or tryptophan, so it likely reflects a read error. V usage is TRBV20-1 and J usage is TRBJ2-1, with 10 bases that match TRBD2. The V segment lost 6 bases and the J segment 3 bases; nucleotides outside the gene matches: 8. Germline V lookup: CDR1 DFQATT, CDR2 SNEGSKA (reference sequence). CDR3 size: 15 residues. CDR3 DNA sequence: TGCAGTGCCCTAGTACGGACTAGCGGCTACAATGAGCAGTTCGTC. Translated, it gives CSALVRTSGYNEQFV.

This clonotype occurred a few times. The V gene is TRBV7-2, the J gene TRBJ2-3; TRBD2 matches at 12 bases. The CDR3 runs to 15 residues. Germline CDR1 and CDR2: SGHTA and FQGNSA. V trimming: 3 bases; J trimming: 4 bases; junction bases outside the gene matches: 2. CDR3 residues: CASSFASGRADTQYF. The CDR3 DNA sequence: TGTGCCAGCAGCTTCGCTAGCGGGAGGGCAGATACGCAGTATTTT.

This chain links TRBV7-9 with TRBJ2-5; D gene unclear. Looked up from germline, CDR1 is SEHNR and CDR2 is FQNEAQ (reference sequence). CDR3 length: 16 residues. Trimming cost V 5 bases and J 0 bases, with 16 bases left between them. CDR3 DNA: TGTGCCAGCAGCCCCCCCTACGCCCGGTACCAAGAGACCCAGTACTTC. It is translated as CASSPPYARYQETQYF.

This clonotype was recorded a few times. CDR3 residues: CASSQEDGFLNEKLFF. The CDR3, as DNA: TGCGCCAGCAGCCAAGAGGACGGTTTTTTAAATGAAAAACTGTTTTTT. The rearrangement links TRBV4-1 to TRBJ1-4, with D unclear. Deletions cut 0 bases from V and 5 bases from J, with 13 bases between. Germline CDR1 MGHRA, CDR2 YSYEKL. The CDR3 is 16 residues long.